This T cell receptor (beta chain) was sequenced during a study of blood T cell repertoires in COVID-19. Across the study: The United States, Italy and Spain supplied acute and convalescent COVID-19 samples. Sample material is recorded as cDNA or gDNA derived from T cells, B-cell-depleted T cells, or PBMCs.

Germline loops: CDR1 LGHDT, CDR2 YNNKEL (reference sequence). With 6 bases removed from V and 5 bases from J, the gap between germline ends came to 16 bases. The CDR3 totals 14 residues. How the authors handled the data: The assay estimated nucleated cells by amplifying reference gene primers. Generated by immunoSEQ multiplex PCR, the TCRdb table keeps only in-frame clones and is missing some. Clone size and the V and J calls come from that table; the DNA yielded D and trimming. This sample has 150,000 to 200,000 clones, with 81% found just once. The chain uses TRBV3-1 (or the pseudogene TRBV3-2) and TRBJ2-5, with D perhaps matching TRBD1 (6 bases). The clonotype was recovered from a human donor in a cohort sampled during active COVID-19. Sequencing input: peripheral blood. The CDR3 DNA is TGTGCCAGCAGGGAACTGGGGGCGCCGGAGACCCAGTACTTC. Its translation: CASRELGAPETQYF.